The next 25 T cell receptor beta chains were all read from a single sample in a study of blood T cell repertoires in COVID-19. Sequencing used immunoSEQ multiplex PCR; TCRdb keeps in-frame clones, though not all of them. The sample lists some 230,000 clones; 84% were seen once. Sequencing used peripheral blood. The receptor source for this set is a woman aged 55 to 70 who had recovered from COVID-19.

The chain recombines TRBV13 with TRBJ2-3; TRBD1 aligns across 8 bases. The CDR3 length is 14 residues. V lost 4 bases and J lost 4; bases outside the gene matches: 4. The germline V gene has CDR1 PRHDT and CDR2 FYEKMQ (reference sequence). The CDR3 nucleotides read TGTGCCAGCAGCTCAGGGGGCGTACCAGATACGCAGTATTTT. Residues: CASSSGGVPDTQYF.

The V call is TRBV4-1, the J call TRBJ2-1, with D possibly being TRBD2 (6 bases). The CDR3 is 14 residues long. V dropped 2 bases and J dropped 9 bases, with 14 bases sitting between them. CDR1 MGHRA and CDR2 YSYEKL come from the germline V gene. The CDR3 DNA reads TGCGCCAGCAGCCAAAAGGCCGGGACTCTTGAGCAGTTCTTC. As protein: CASSQKAGTLEQFF.

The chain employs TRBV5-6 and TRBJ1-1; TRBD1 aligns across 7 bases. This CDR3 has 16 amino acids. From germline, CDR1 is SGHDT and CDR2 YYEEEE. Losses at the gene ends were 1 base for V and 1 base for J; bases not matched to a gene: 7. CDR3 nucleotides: TGTGCCAGCAGCTTGACTCTACAGGGGCCGAACACTGAAGCTTTCTTT. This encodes CASSLTLQGPNTEAFF. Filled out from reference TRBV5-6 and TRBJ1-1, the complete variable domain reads DAGVTQSPTHLIKTRGQQVTLRCSPKSGHDTVSWYQQALGQGPQFIFQYYEEEERQRGNFPDRFSGHQFPNYSSELNVNALLLGDSALYLCASSLTLQGPNTEAFFGQGTRLTVV.

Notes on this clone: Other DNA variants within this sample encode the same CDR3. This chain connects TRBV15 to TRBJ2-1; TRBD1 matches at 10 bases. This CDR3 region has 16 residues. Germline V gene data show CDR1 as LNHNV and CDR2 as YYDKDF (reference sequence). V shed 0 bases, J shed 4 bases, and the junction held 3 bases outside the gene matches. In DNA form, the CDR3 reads TGTGCCACCAGCAGAGATCGGGGACAGGGGTACAATGAGCAGTTCTTC. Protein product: CATSRDRGQGYNEQFF.

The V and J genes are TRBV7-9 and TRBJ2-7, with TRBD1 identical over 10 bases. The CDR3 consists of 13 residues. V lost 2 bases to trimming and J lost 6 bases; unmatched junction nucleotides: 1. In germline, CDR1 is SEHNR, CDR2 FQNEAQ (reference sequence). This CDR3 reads CASSLRTGGEQYF. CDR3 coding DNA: TGTGCCAGCAGCTTACGGACAGGGGGCGAGCAGTACTTC.

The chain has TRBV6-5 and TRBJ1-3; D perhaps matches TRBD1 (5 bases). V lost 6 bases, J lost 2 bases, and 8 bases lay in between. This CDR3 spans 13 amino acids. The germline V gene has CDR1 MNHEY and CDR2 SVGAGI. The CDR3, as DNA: TGTGCCAGCAGGGACATCGCTGGAAACACCATATATTTT. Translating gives CASRDIAGNTIYF.

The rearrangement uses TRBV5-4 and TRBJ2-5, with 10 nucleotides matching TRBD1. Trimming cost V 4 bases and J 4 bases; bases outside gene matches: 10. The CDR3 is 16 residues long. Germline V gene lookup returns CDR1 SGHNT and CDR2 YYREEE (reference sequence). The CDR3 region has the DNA TGTGCCAGCAGCCCACGTGACAGGGGGCGAGGAGAGACCCAGTACTTC. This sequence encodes CASSPRDRGRGETQYF.

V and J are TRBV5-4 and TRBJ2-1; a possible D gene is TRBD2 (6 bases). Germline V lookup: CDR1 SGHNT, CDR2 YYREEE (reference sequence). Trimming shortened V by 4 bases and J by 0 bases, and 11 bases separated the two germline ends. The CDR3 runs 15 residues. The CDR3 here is CASSDGGVSYNEQFF. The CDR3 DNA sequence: TGTGCCAGCAGCGACGGGGGAGTCTCCTACAATGAGCAGTTCTTC.

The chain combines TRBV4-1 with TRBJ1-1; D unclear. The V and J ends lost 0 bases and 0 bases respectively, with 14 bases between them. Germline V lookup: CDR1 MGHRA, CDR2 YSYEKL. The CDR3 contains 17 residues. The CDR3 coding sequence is TGCGCCAGCAGCCAAGAAAGTGACGGAGGAATGAACACTGAAGCTTTCTTT. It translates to CASSQESDGGMNTEAFF.

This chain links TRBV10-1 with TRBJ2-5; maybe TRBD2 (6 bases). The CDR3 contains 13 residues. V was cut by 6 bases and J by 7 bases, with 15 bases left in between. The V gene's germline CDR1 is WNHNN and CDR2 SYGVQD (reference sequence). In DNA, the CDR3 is TGCGCCAGCAGCCGGGAGCTCGGGGGGACCCAGTACTTC. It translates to CASSRELGGTQYF.

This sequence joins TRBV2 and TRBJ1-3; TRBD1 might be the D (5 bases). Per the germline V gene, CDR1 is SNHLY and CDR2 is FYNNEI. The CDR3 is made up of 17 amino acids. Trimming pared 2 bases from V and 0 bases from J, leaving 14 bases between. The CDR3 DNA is TGTGCCAGCAGTGAAAAAAGTTTCGACAGCTCTGGAAACACCATATATTTT. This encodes CASSEKSFDSSGNTIYF.

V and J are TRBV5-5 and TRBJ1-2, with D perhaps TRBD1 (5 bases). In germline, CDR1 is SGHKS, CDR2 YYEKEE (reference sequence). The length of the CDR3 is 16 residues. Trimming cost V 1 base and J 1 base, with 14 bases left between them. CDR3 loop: CASSLLGLDSNYGYTF. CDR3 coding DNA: TGTGCCAGCAGCTTGTTGGGTCTCGACAGTAACTATGGCTACACCTTC.

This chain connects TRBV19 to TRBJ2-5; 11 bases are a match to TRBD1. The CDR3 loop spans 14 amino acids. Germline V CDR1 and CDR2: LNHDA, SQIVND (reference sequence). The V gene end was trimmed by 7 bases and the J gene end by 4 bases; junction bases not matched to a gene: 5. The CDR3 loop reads CASKSDRGRETQYF. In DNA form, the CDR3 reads TGTGCCAGTAAATCGGACAGGGGGCGAGAGACCCAGTACTTC.

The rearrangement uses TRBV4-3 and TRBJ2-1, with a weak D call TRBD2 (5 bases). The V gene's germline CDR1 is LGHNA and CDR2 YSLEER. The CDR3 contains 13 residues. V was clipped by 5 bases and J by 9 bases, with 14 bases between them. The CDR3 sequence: CASSEGPGGEQFF. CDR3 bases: TGCGCCAGCAGCGAGGGCCCGGGCGGTGAGCAGTTCTTC.

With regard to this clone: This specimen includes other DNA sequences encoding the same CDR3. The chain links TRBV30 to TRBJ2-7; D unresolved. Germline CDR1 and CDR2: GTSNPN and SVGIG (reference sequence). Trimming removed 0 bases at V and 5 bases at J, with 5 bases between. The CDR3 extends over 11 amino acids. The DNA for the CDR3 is TGTGCCTGGAGTGTTTTAAACGAGCAGTACTTC. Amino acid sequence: CAWSVLNEQYF.

The CDR3 region has the DNA TGTGCCAGCAGTTTAATAGCTCCCGGGGAGCTGTTTTTT. It is translated as CASSLIAPGELFF. This chain connects TRBV12-3 or TRBV12-4 to TRBJ2-2; the D is unclear. This CDR3 is built from 13 residues. Trimming left V 2 bases short and J 6 bases short, with 7 bases between.

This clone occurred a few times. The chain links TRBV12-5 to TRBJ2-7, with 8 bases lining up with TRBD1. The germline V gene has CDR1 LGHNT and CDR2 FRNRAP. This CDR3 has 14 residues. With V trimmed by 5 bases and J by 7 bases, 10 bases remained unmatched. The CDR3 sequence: CASGRNGQGREQYF. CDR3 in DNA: TGTGCTAGTGGTAGGAACGGACAGGGTCGGGAGCAGTACTTC.

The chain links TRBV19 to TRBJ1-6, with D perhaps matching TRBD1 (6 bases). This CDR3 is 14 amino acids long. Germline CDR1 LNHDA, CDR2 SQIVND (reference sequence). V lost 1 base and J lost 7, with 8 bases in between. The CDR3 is CASSIGGQNSPLHF. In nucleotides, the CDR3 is TGTGCCAGTAGTATAGGGGGGCAGAATTCACCCCTCCACTTT.

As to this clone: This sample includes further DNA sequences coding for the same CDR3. DNA for the CDR3: TGTGCCAGCAGGGGGACAGGGAATCAGCCCCAGCATTTT. Translation: CASRGTGNQPQHF. The chain combines TRBV12-3 or TRBV12-4 with TRBJ1-5, with 9 bases aligning to TRBD1. V was clipped by 6 bases and J by 4 bases; unmatched bases: 1. The CDR3 totals 13 residues.

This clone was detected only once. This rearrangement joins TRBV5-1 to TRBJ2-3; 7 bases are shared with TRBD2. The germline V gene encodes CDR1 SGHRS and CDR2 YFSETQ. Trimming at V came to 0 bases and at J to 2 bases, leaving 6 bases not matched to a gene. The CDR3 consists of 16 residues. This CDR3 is CASSLDPSGITDTQYF. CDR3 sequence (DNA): TGCGCCAGCAGCTTGGATCCTAGCGGAATCACAGATACGCAGTATTTT.

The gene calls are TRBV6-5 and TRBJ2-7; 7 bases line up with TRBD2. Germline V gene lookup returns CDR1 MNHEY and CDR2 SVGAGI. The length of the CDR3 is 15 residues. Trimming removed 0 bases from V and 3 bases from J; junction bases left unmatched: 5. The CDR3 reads CASSYSRGDNYEQYF. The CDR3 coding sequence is TGTGCCAGCAGTTACTCCCGGGGGGATAACTACGAGCAGTACTTC.

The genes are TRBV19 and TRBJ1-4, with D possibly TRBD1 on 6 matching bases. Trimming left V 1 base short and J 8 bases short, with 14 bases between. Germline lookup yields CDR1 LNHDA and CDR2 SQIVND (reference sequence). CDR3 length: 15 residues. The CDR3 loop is CASSIGRGAREKLFF. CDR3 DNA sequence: TGTGCCAGTAGTATAGGCCGGGGGGCGCGCGAAAAACTGTTTTTT.

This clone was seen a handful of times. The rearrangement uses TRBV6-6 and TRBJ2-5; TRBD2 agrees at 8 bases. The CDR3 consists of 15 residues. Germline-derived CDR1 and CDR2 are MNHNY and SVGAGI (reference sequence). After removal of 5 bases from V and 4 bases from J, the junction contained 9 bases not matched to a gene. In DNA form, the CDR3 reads TGTGCCAGCAGTGATCCGGGAGGGGGGGTAGAGACCCAGTACTTC. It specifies CASSDPGGGVETQYF.

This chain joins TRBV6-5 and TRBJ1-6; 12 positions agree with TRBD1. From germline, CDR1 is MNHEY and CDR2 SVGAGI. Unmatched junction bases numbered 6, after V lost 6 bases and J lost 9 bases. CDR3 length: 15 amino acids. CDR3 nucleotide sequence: TGTGCCAGCAGAGGGGACAGGGGGCGGGTTTCACCCCTCCACTTT. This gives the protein CASRGDRGRVSPLHF.

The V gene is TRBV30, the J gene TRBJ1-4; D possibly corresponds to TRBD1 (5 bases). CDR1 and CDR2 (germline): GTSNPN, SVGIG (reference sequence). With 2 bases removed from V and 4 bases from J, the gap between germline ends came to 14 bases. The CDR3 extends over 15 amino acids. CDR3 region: CAWSRGSSVNEKLFF. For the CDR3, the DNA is TGTGCCTGGAGTCGGGGGAGCAGTGTTAATGAAAAACTGTTTTTT.